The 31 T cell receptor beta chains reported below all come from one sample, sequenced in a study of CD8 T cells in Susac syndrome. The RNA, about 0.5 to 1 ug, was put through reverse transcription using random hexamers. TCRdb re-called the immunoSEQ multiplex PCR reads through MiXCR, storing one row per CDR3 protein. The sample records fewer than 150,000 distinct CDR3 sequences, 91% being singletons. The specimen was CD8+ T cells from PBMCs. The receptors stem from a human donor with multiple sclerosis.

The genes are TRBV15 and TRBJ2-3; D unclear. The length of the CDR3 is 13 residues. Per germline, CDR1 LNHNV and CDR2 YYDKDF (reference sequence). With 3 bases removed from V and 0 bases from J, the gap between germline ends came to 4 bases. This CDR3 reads CATSRTSTDTQYF. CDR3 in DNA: TGTGCCACCAGCAGGACTAGCACAGATACGCAGTATTTT.

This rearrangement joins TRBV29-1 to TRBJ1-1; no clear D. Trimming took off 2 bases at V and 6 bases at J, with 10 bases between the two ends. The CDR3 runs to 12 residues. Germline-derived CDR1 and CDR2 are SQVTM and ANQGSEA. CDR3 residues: CSVEKGDPEAFF. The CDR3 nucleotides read TGCAGCGTTGAAAAGGGAGACCCTGAAGCTTTCTTT.

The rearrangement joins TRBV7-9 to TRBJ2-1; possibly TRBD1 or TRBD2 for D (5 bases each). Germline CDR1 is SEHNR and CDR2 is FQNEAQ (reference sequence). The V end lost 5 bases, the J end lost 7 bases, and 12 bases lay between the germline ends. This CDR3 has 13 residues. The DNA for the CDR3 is TGTGCCAGCAGCAGGGACCGTGGGAATGAGCAGTTCTTC. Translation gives CASSRDRGNEQFF. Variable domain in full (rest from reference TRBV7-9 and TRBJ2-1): DTGVSQNPRHKITKRGQNVTFRCDPISEHNRLYWYRQTLGQGPEFLTYFQNEAQLEKSRLLSDRFSAERPKGSFSTLEIQRTEQGDSAMYLCASSRDRGNEQFFGPGTRLTVL.

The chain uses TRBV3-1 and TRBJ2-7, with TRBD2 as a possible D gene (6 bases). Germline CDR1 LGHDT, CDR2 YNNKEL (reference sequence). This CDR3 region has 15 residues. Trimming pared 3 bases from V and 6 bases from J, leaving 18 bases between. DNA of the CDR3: TGTGCCAGCAGCCAGACCGGGACTTATAAGTCCGAGCAGTACTTC. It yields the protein CASSQTGTYKSEQYF.

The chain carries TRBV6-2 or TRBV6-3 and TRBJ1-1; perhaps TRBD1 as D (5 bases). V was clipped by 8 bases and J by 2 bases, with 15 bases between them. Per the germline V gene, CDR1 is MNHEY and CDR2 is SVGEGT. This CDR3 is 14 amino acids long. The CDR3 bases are TGTGCCAGCTGCCTAGGGGTTTATAACACTGAAGCTTTCTTT. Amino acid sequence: CASCLGVYNTEAFF.

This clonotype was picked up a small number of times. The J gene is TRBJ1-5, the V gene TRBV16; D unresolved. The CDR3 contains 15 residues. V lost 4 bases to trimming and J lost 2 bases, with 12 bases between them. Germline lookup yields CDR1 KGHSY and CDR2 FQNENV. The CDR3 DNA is TGTGCCAGCAGCCCCGTGGCCGAGGGCAATCAGCCCCAGCATTTT. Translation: CASSPVAEGNQPQHF.

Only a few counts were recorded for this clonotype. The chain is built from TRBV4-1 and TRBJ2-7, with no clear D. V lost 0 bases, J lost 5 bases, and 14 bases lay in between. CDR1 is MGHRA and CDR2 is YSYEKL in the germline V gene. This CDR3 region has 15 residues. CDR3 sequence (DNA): TGCGCCAGCAGCCAAGACCGATTTGATCTTAACGAGCAGTACTTC. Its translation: CASSQDRFDLNEQYF.

This chain's CDR3 is CATSRERGDEKLFF. The CDR3, as DNA: TGTGCCACCAGCAGAGAAAGGGGAGATGAAAAACTGTTTTTT. The rearrangement uses TRBV15 and TRBJ1-4; tentative D call: TRBD1 (5 bases). CDR3 length equals 14 residues. V was cut by 0 bases and J by 6 bases, with 8 bases left in between. CDR1 is LNHNV and CDR2 is YYDKDF in the germline V gene (reference sequence).

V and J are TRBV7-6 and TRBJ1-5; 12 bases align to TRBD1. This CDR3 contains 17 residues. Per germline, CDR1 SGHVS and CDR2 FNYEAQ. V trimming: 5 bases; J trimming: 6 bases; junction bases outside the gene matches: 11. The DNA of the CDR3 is TGTGCCAGCAGCCCGAGTCCGGGACAGGGGGCGCTTCAGCCCCAGCATTTT. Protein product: CASSPSPGQGALQPQHF.

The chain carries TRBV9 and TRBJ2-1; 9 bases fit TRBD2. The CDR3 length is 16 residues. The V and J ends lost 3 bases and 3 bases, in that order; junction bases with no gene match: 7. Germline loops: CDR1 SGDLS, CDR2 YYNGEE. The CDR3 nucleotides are TGTGCCAGCAGCGGATCAGCGGGAGGCAGCTACAATGAGCAGTTCTTC. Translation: CASSGSAGGSYNEQFF.

Here the CDR3 reads CASSSPSGGKDTQYF. Here the CDR3 DNA reads TGTGCCAGCAGCTCACCTAGCGGGGGGAAGGATACGCAGTATTTT. The chain has TRBV7-2 and TRBJ2-3; TRBD2 matches at 11 bases. The CDR3 loop spans 15 amino acids. From germline, CDR1 is SGHTA and CDR2 FQGNSA. V was pared by 4 bases and J by 6 bases, with 6 bases of the junction left unmatched.

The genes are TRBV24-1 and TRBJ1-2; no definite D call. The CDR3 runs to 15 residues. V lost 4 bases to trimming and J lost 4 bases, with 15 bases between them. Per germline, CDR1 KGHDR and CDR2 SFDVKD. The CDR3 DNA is TGTGCCACCAGTGACCGTCGACGGGTGATCTATGGCTACACCTTC. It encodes CATSDRRRVIYGYTF.

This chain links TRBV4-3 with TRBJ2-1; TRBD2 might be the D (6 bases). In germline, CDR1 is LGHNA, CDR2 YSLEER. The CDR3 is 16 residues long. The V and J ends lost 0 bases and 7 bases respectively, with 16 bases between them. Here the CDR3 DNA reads TGCGCCAGCAGCCAAGATCGAGTGCCGGAGGGGAATGAGCAGTTCTTC. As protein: CASSQDRVPEGNEQFF.

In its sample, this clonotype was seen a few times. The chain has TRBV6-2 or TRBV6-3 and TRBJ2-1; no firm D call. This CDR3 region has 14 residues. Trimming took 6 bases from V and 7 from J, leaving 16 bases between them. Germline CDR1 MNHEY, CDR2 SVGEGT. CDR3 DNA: TGTGCCAGCAGGCCCGAGTTGCGTTCGAATGAGCAGTTCTTC. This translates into CASRPELRSNEQFF.

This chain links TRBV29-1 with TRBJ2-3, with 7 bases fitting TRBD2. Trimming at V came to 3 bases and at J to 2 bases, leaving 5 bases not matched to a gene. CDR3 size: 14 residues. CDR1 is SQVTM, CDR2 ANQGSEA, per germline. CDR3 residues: CSVEGSGFTDTQYF. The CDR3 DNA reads TGCAGCGTTGAGGGTAGCGGGTTCACAGATACGCAGTATTTT.

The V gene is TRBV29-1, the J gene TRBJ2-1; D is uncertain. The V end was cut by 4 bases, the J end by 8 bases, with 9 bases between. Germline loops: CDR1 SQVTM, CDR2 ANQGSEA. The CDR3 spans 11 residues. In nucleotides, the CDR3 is TGCAGCGTTGTGTATCCATATGAGCAGTTCTTC. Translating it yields CSVVYPYEQFF.

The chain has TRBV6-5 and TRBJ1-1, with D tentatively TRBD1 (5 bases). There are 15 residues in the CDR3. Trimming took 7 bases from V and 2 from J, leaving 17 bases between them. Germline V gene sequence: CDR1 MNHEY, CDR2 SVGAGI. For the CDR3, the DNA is TGTGCCAGCACCCTTACTCCGGGGGTAAACACTGAAGCTTTCTTT. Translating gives CASTLTPGVNTEAFF.

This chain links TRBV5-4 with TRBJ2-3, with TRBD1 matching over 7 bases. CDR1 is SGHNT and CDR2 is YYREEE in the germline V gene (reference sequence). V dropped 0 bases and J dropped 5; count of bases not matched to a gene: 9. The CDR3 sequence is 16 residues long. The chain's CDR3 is CASSLGDSPSGDTQYF. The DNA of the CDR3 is TGTGCCAGCAGCTTGGGGGACAGTCCTTCCGGAGATACGCAGTATTTT. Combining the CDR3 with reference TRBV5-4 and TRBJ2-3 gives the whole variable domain ETGVTQSPTHLIKTRGQQVTLRCSSQSGHNTVSWYQQALGQGPQFIFQYYREEENGRGNFPPRFSGLQFPNYSSELNVNALELDDSALYLCASSLGDSPSGDTQYFGPGTRLTVL.

The chain's CDR3 is CATESVNEQFF. The CDR3 coding sequence is TGTGCCACCGAGAGCGTCAATGAGCAGTTCTTC. The V and J genes are TRBV15 and TRBJ2-1; D is unresolved. The length of the CDR3 is 11 residues. V lost 8 bases, J lost 6 bases, and 8 bases lay in between. CDR1 and CDR2 from the germline V gene are LNHNV and YYDKDF (reference sequence).

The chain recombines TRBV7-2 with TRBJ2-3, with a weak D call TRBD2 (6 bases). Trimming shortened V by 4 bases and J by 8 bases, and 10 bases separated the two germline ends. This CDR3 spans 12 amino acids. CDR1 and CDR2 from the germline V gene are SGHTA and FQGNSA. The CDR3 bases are TGTGCCAGCAGCTCAGGAGGGGTTACGCAGTATTTT. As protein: CASSSGGVTQYF.

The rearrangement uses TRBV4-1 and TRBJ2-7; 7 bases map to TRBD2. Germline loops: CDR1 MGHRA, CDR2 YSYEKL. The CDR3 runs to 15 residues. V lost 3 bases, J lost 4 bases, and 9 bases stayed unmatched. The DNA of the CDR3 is TGCGCCAGCAGCCAGCTGGGAGGGGTCCCGTACGAGCAGTACTTC. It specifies CASSQLGGVPYEQYF.

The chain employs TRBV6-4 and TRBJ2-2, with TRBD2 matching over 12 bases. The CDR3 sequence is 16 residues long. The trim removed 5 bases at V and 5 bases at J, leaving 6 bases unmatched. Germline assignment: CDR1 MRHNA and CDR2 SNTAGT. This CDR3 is CASSRTGTSGTGELFF. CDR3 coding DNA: TGTGCCAGCAGTCGCACCGGGACTAGCGGGACCGGGGAGCTGTTTTTT.

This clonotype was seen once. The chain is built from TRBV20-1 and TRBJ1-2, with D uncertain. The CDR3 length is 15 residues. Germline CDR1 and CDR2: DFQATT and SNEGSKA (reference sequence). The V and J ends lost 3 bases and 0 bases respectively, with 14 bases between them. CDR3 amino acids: CSASVLVGANYGYTF. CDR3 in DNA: TGCAGTGCTAGTGTGTTGGTGGGAGCTAACTATGGCTACACCTTC.

As DNA, the CDR3 is TGCGCCAGCAGCCAAGATTGGACAGGGAGTCGTGAAGCTTTCTTT. Protein sequence: CASSQDWTGSREAFF. The chain links TRBV4-3 to TRBJ1-1; TRBD1 agrees at 8 bases. V shed 0 bases and J 7 bases; nucleotides not matched to a gene: 7. The CDR3 runs to 15 residues. The germline V gene encodes CDR1 LGHNA and CDR2 YSLEER.

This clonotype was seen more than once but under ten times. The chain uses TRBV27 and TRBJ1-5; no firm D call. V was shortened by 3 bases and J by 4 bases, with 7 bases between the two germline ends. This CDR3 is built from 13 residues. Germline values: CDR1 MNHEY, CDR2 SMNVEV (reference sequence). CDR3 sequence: CASSLLGNQPQHF. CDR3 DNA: TGTGCCAGCAGTTTGCTCGGTAATCAGCCCCAGCATTTT.

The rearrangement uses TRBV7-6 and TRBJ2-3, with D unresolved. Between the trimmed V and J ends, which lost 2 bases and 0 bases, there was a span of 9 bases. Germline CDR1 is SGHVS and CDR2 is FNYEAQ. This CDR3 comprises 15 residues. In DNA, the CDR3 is TGTGCCAGCAGCTTAACGGTTTCTAGCACAGATACGCAGTATTTT. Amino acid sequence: CASSLTVSSTDTQYF.

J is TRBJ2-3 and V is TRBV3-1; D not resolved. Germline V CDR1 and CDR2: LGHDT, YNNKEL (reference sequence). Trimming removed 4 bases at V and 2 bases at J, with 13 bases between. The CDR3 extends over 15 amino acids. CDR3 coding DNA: TGTGCCAGCAGCCCCATAGGAAGCCCCACAGATACGCAGTATTTT. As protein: CASSPIGSPTDTQYF.

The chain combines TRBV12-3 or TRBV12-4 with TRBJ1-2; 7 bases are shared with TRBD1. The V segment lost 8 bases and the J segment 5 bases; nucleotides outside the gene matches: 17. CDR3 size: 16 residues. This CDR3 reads CASLTSHGTDKYGYTF. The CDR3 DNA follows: TGTGCCAGCTTAACGTCACACGGGACAGACAAATATGGCTACACCTTC.

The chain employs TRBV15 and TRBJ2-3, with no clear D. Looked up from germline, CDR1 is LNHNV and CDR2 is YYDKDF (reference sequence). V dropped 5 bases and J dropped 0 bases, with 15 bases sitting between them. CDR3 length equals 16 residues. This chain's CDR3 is CATSEGLETSTDTQYF. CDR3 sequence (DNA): TGTGCCACCAGCGAAGGGTTGGAGACTAGCACAGATACGCAGTATTTT.

The DNA of the CDR3 is TGTGCCAGCAGCCACCCACTAACCCCCCAATACAATGAGCAGTTCTTC. Its protein is CASSHPLTPQYNEQFF. The chain couples TRBV9 to TRBJ2-1; D is unclear. Germline V lookup: CDR1 SGDLS, CDR2 YYNGEE. The CDR3 totals 16 residues. Trimming removed 4 bases from V and 4 bases from J, with 18 bases in between.

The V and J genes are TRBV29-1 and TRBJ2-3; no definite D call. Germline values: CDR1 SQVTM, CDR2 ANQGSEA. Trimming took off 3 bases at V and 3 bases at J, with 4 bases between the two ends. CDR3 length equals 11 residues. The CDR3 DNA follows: TGCAGCGTTGATGAAACAGATACGCAGTATTTT. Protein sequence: CSVDETDTQYF.